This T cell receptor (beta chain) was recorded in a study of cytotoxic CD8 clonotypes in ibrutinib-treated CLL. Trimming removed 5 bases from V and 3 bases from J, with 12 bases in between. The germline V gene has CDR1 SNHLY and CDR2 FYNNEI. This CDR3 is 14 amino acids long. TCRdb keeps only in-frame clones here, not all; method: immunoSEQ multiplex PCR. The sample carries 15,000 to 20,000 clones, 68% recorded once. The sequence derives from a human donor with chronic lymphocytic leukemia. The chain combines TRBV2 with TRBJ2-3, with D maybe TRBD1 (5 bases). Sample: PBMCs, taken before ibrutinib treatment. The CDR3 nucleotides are TGTGCCAGCAGTACAGGTGGATGGACAGATACGCAGTATTTT. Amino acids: CASSTGGWTDTQYF.